The T cell receptor (beta chain) described here comes from a study of blood T cell repertoires in COVID-19. This CDR3 spans 14 amino acids. Germline V gene lookup returns CDR1 SGHDN and CDR2 FVKESK. V shed 1 base and J shed 2 bases, with 9 bases lying between them. This clone was seen more than once but under ten times. Clones were sequenced by immunoSEQ multiplex PCR, and TCRdb holds only the in-frame ones, with some missing. The sample lists about 170,000 clones, around 80% seen once, with roughly 9.1% in the top ten. The chain employs TRBV14 and TRBJ2-7, with D unclear. The sample was peripheral blood. The sequence derives from an older woman with acute or convalescent COVID-19. CDR3 sequence (DNA): TGTGCCAGCAGCCAAGTGTGGCAAACCTACGAGCAGTACTTC. Translated: CASSQVWQTYEQYF.